Listed below are T cell receptor beta chains from one sample, sequenced in a study of regulatory T cells in long-lasting Graves disease. TCRdb re-analysed the multiplex PCR reads in MiXCR, keeping a single row per CDR3 protein. The sample has some 330,000 distinct CDR3 sequences, 23% seen once. The sequencing used peripheral blood mononuclear cells (PBMCs), collected when the disease was refractory, from a patient treated with antithyroid drugs. These receptors originate from a woman in her 40s with Graves disease. Each CDR3 is given with its conserved first and last residue. The order of the fields is V gene, J gene, CDR3 protein.

V gene: TRBV10-2
J gene: TRBJ2-5
CDR3 protein: CASGVSDQETQYF

V gene: TRBV6-1
J gene: TRBJ1-5
CDR3 protein: CASSLDRVDQPQHF

V gene: TRBV7-8
J gene: TRBJ1-6
CDR3 protein: CASSLFDPLGSPLHF

V gene: TRBV10-1
J gene: TRBJ2-7
CDR3 protein: CASSAGGGIDEQYF

V gene: TRBV9
J gene: TRBJ2-2
CDR3 protein: CASSVDNWRKNTGELFF

V gene: TRBV7-3
J gene: TRBJ2-3
CDR3 protein: CASSRTGGGTDTQYF

V gene: TRBV28
J gene: TRBJ1-2
CDR3 protein: CASSSGTGGPLNYGYTF

V gene: TRBV6-1
J gene: TRBJ2-5
CDR3 protein: CASSDRTSGSSETQYF

V gene: TRBV28
J gene: TRBJ2-5
CDR3 protein: CASRRDRGETQYF

V gene: TRBV28
J gene: TRBJ2-7
CDR3 protein: CASSSGLAEGLFYEQYF

V gene: TRBV7-9
J gene: TRBJ2-7
CDR3 protein: CASSPGRDITYEQYF

V gene: TRBV27
J gene: TRBJ2-2
CDR3 protein: CASSSIENTGELFF

V gene: TRBV4-2
J gene: TRBJ1-2
CDR3 protein: CASSQETVNYGYTF

V gene: TRBV7-8
J gene: TRBJ2-2
CDR3 protein: CASSLDQLAGGNTGELFF

V gene: TRBV11-2
J gene: TRBJ2-7
CDR3 protein: CASSLGQGNGEQYF

V gene: TRBV6-1
J gene: TRBJ1-5
CDR3 protein: CASSEAAGGDQPQHF

V gene: TRBV30
J gene: TRBJ2-5
CDR3 protein: CAWRFWGNQETQYF

V gene: TRBV28
J gene: TRBJ2-5
CDR3 protein: CASTPLGGLQETQYF

V gene: TRBV20-1
J gene: TRBJ2-5
CDR3 protein: CSARLTSGRGWETQYF

V gene: TRBV29-1
J gene: TRBJ2-2
CDR3 protein: CSVADTGELFF

V gene: TRBV12-3/TRBV12-4
J gene: TRBJ2-7
CDR3 protein: CASSSLSGSYHEQYF

V gene: TRBV28
J gene: TRBJ2-2
CDR3 protein: CASSELAGMGGELFF

V gene: TRBV5-1
J gene: TRBJ2-1
CDR3 protein: CASSLSSNNEQFF

V gene: TRBV12-3/TRBV12-4
J gene: TRBJ2-2
CDR3 protein: CASSLGLRGWTGELFF

V gene: TRBV28
J gene: TRBJ2-5
CDR3 protein: CASSRGQGGFFGDQYF

V gene: TRBV13
J gene: TRBJ2-7
CDR3 protein: CASSSIGEGQYF

V gene: TRBV5-1
J gene: TRBJ2-1
CDR3 protein: CASSLARSNEQFF

V gene: TRBV7-9
J gene: TRBJ2-5
CDR3 protein: CASSPYVRETQYF

V gene: TRBV29-1
J gene: TRBJ2-1
CDR3 protein: CSVLRGTYNEQFF

V gene: TRBV7-8
J gene: TRBJ1-4
CDR3 protein: CASSATGTRNEKLFF

V gene: TRBV28
J gene: TRBJ2-7
CDR3 protein: CASSPPAPSDSAYEQYF

V gene: TRBV2
J gene: TRBJ1-1
CDR3 protein: CASSQQLNTEAFF

V gene: TRBV19
J gene: TRBJ1-3
CDR3 protein: CASTTRMTGNTIYF

V gene: TRBV10-3
J gene: TRBJ2-2
CDR3 protein: CATRMEGGGELFF

V gene: TRBV6-2/TRBV6-3
J gene: TRBJ2-2
CDR3 protein: CASNLGRSPNTGELFF

V gene: TRBV5-1
J gene: TRBJ1-1
CDR3 protein: CASRQDSSWAEAFF

V gene: TRBV7-9
J gene: TRBJ2-5
CDR3 protein: CASSLALVGETQYF

V gene: TRBV2
J gene: TRBJ2-7
CDR3 protein: CASSRDFSYEQYF

V gene: TRBV28
J gene: TRBJ2-5
CDR3 protein: CASSSGSLQETQYF

V gene: TRBV11-2
J gene: TRBJ2-3
CDR3 protein: CASSLIPGQTTDTQYF

V gene: TRBV5-1
J gene: TRBJ2-4
CDR3 protein: CASSLKWGQDQNIQYF

V gene: TRBV20-1
J gene: TRBJ1-1
CDR3 protein: CSARDRGGRPTEAFF

V gene: TRBV7-9
J gene: TRBJ1-4
CDR3 protein: CASSPGSGGYLNEKLFF

V gene: TRBV13
J gene: TRBJ2-2
CDR3 protein: CASSLRESNTGELFF

V gene: TRBV12-3/TRBV12-4
J gene: TRBJ2-7
CDR3 protein: CASSPLQGAMGEQYF

V gene: TRBV11-2
J gene: TRBJ2-3
CDR3 protein: CASSLVARAVSTDTQYF